This T cell receptor beta chain was recorded in a study of CD8+CD57+ T cells in acquired aplastic anemia. As for the study in general: Isolated CD4+ and CD8+ cells, once sorted, yielded DNA averaging roughly 3.2 ug.

For sequencing, patients were chosen who had shown expansion of CD8+CD57+ cells by flow cytometry. Each patient carried a diagnosis of severe acquired aplastic anemia. Genomic DNA constituted the template upon which TCR beta VDJ and CDR3 profiling was performed. From the reads, TCRdb called clonotypes with MiXCR, one entry per CDR3 protein. The table records fewer than 200,000 distinct CDR3 sequences, 48% of them present only once. This CDR3 comprises 13 residues. Germline V lookup: CDR1 SEHNR, CDR2 FQNEAQ (reference sequence). V was trimmed by 1 base and J by 8 bases, leaving 11 bases between them. The rearrangement uses TRBV7-9 and TRBJ1-1, with a weak D call TRBD1 (6 bases). This clonotype originated in a human donor with aplastic anemia. The source material was sorted CD4+, CD8+, or CD8+CD57+ T cells (not recorded which) from PBMCs. The CDR3 sequence is CASSLETGAEAFF. Written as DNA, the CDR3 is TGTGCCAGCAGCTTAGAGACGGGGGCCGAAGCTTTCTTT.